This TCR beta chain was documented in a study of shared clonotypes between healthy human individuals. Looking at the study overall: A couple of female and a few male donors aged 18 to 49 were enrolled. CD4 naive and CD4 memory each took three plates per donor, while CD8 naive took two and CD8 memory one. The study's findings and limits: Represented diversity (both genetic and exposure-history) was limited by the small number of donors.

V lost 4 bases and J lost 6, with 12 bases in between. The CDR3 totals 14 residues. Germline CDR1 SGHTA, CDR2 FQGNSA. TCRdb's table, derived via immunoSEQ multiplex PCR, lists solely in-frame clones and lacks some. The sample shows approximately 2.1 million clones, approximately 93% of them seen only once. Of note for this clone: Its antigen remains unidentified.

Sequencing was done on a sample of naive CD4+ T cells from PBMCs. Subset reported: CD45RA+ positively selected. V usage is TRBV7-2 and J usage is TRBJ2-2; a weak D match, TRBD2 (6 bases). The receptor was derived from a man younger than 30 in good health. Some clones in this sample may be carry-over from other donors' samples. CDR3 protein: CASSSTSWAGELFF. The CDR3 DNA follows: TGTGCCAGCAGCTCGACTAGTTGGGCCGGGGAGCTGTTTTTT.